The 27 T cell receptor beta chains in this list originate from one sample, sequenced in a study of blood T cell repertoires in COVID-19. Produced via immunoSEQ multiplex PCR; TCRdb's table is partial and in-frame only. This sample yields 100,000 to 150,000 clones, of which over 75% are seen a single time; approximately 6.6% belongs to the top ten. The sequenced sample consisted of peripheral blood. The receptors here all came from a man aged 80 or over with active or convalescent COVID-19.

The rearrangement uses TRBV9 and TRBJ1-1; D is possibly TRBD1 (6 bases). CDR3 length: 17 amino acids. Germline loops: CDR1 SGDLS, CDR2 YYNGEE. V lost 3 bases to trimming and J lost 2 bases, with 20 bases between them. The chain's CDR3 is CASSAGGGVPLNTEAFF. The CDR3 coding sequence is TGTGCCAGCAGCGCCGGAGGGGGGGTGCCCCTTAACACTGAAGCTTTCTTT. Looking up the rest from reference TRBV9 and TRBJ1-1 gives the full variable domain: DSGVTQTPKHLITATGQRVTLRCSPRSGDLSVYWYQQSLDQGLQFLIQYYNGEERAKGNILERFSAQQFPDLHSELNLSSLELGDSALYFCASSAGGGVPLNTEAFFGQGTRLTVV.

The chain couples TRBV5-1 to TRBJ2-5; the D gene is possibly TRBD1 (5 bases). The germline CDR1 and CDR2 sequences are SGHRS and YFSETQ. V was trimmed by 1 base and J by 0 bases, leaving 19 bases between them. This CDR3 contains 18 residues. DNA for the CDR3: TGCGCCAGCAGCTTGACACCCGGCGACAGAGCCAACCAAGAGACCCAGTACTTC. It is translated as CASSLTPGDRANQETQYF.

The chain is built from TRBV6-5 and TRBJ2-1; 12 bases are a match to TRBD2. This CDR3 comprises 14 residues. CDR1 and CDR2 (germline): MNHEY, SVGAGI. J gave up 5 bases and V 8 bases, and 4 bases lay outside the gene matches. The DNA of the CDR3 is TGTGCCAGCCGACTAGCGGGAGTCCACAATGAGCAGTTCTTC. Encoded protein: CASRLAGVHNEQFF.

This chain uses TRBV12-3 or TRBV12-4 with TRBJ1-2, with 8 bases that match TRBD1. V lost 6 bases, J lost 6 bases, and 3 bases stayed unmatched. The CDR3 loop spans 12 amino acids. CDR3 in amino acids: CASSRQGHGYTF. The CDR3 nucleotides are TGTGCCAGCAGCCGACAGGGGCATGGCTACACCTTC.

The chain links TRBV3-1 (or the pseudogene TRBV3-2) to TRBJ1-1, with 7 bases that match TRBD1. This CDR3 has 14 residues. CDR1 and CDR2 (germline): LGHDT, YNNKEL (reference sequence). J was trimmed by 4 bases and V by 1 base; bases with no gene match: 3. CDR3 in amino acids: CASSQGQGITEAFF. CDR3 DNA: TGTGCCAGCAGCCAAGGACAGGGTATCACTGAAGCTTTCTTT.

The V gene is TRBV19, the J gene TRBJ2-3; tentatively, D is TRBD1 (6 bases). Germline V gives CDR1 LNHDA, CDR2 SQIVND (reference sequence). The CDR3 is 15 residues long. Trimming cost V 1 base and J 3 bases, with 11 bases left between them. The CDR3 DNA reads TGTGCCAGTAGTATAGTTCAGGGGTGGACAGATACGCAGTATTTT. Its protein is CASSIVQGWTDTQYF.

There are a few counts of this clone. The V call is TRBV7-6, the J call TRBJ2-7, with 7 bases identical to TRBD1. V lost 5 bases and J lost 7; bases outside the gene matches: 11. The CDR3 loop spans 14 amino acids. The germline gives CDR1 SGHVS, CDR2 FNYEAQ. The CDR3 here is CASSQTGTADEQYF. The CDR3 nucleotides are TGTGCCAGCAGCCAGACCGGGACAGCGGATGAGCAGTACTTC.

The rearrangement links TRBV6-2 or TRBV6-3 to TRBJ2-1; unclear D gene. This CDR3 is 14 amino acids long. The germline V gene encodes CDR1 MNHEY and CDR2 SVGEGT. The V gene lost 0 bases and the J gene lost 2 bases, with 5 bases spanning the gap. The CDR3 bases are TGTGCCAGCAGTTACTCGACTGCCTACAATGAGCAGTTCTTC. It encodes CASSYSTAYNEQFF.

The chain employs TRBV24-1 and TRBJ1-2; TRBD1 matches 10 bases. Germline V gives CDR1 KGHDR, CDR2 SFDVKD. The CDR3 contains 15 residues. The ends lost 3 bases at V and 2 bases at J; junction bases unmatched: 2. In nucleotides, the CDR3 is TGTGCCACCAGTGATCGGACAGGGGGGAACTATGGCTACACCTTC. Its protein product is CATSDRTGGNYGYTF.

The V call is TRBV5-1, the J call TRBJ2-3; 8 bases are shared with TRBD2. Per the germline V gene, CDR1 is SGHRS and CDR2 is YFSETQ. The V segment lost 2 bases and the J segment 3 bases; nucleotides outside the gene matches: 11. The CDR3 spans 17 residues. Written as DNA, the CDR3 is TGCGCCAGCAGCTTCCCCCTGAGGACTAGCCGTACAGATACGCAGTATTTT. This codes for CASSFPLRTSRTDTQYF.

V usage is TRBV10-3 and J usage is TRBJ1-1; TRBD1 matches at 8 bases. V lost 0 bases, J lost 7 bases, and 7 bases stayed unmatched. The CDR3 extends over 15 amino acids. Per the germline V gene, CDR1 is ENHRY and CDR2 is SYGVKD. The CDR3, as DNA: TGTGCCATCAGTGAGTCAACACAGGGGGAGGGTGAAGCTTTCTTT. Protein product: CAISESTQGEGEAFF.

J is TRBJ2-1 and V is TRBV9; tentative D call: TRBD1 (6 bases). The germline V gene has CDR1 SGDLS and CDR2 YYNGEE. Trimming removed 4 bases at V and 1 base at J, with 12 bases between. CDR3 length equals 15 residues. CDR3 sequence reads: CASSPWQGSYNEQFF. CDR3 nucleotides: TGTGCCAGCAGCCCCTGGCAGGGGTCCTACAATGAGCAGTTCTTC. The full variable domain, in which reference TRBV9 and TRBJ2-1 provide the parts outside the CDR3, is DSGVTQTPKHLITATGQRVTLRCSPRSGDLSVYWYQQSLDQGLQFLIQYYNGEERAKGNILERFSAQQFPDLHSELNLSSLELGDSALYFCASSPWQGSYNEQFFGPGTRLTVL.

The chain recombines TRBV29-1 with TRBJ1-2; 9 bases are shared with TRBD1. With V trimmed by 6 bases and J by 5 bases, 7 bases remained unmatched. Germline V gives CDR1 SQVTM, CDR2 ANQGSEA. There are 13 residues in the CDR3. The CDR3 region has the DNA TGCAGCGTAGCAACAGGGGGCCGGTATGGCTACACCTTC. Translation gives CSVATGGRYGYTF. Full variable domain (remainder filled in from reference TRBV29-1 and TRBJ1-2): SAVISQKPSRDICQRGTSLTIQCQVDSQVTMMFWYRQQPGQSLTLIATANQGSEATYESGFVIDKFPISRPNLTFSTLTVSNMSPEDSSIYLCSVATGGRYGYTFGSGTRLTVV.

This chain joins TRBV7-7 and TRBJ1-4; weak D call: TRBD1 (5 bases). The CDR3 is 15 amino acids. The V end was cut by 5 bases, the J end by 3 bases, with 13 bases between. The germline gives CDR1 SSHAT, CDR2 FNYEAQ (reference sequence). DNA for the CDR3: TGTGCCAGCAGCCTAAGGGGTGGGCCTAATGAAAAACTGTTTTTT. Protein product: CASSLRGGPNEKLFF.

The V call is TRBV20-1, the J call TRBJ1-2; D not certain. The germline V gene has CDR1 DFQATT and CDR2 SNEGSKA (reference sequence). The V end lost 2 bases, the J end lost 8 bases, and 9 bases lay between the germline ends. The CDR3 totals 11 residues. CDR3: CSARRNKGYTF. As DNA, the CDR3 is TGCAGTGCTAGACGTAACAAGGGCTACACCTTC.

This clone was seen once. This rearrangement joins TRBV4-2 to TRBJ1-2; possible D gene TRBD1, 6 bases. From germline, CDR1 is LGHNA and CDR2 YNFKEQ. The V and J ends lost 3 bases and 4 bases respectively, with 21 bases between them. CDR3 length equals 17 residues. CDR3 coding DNA: TGTGCCAGCAGCCATACCTCTGGACAGCCAGGGGTCTATGGCTACACCTTC. It encodes CASSHTSGQPGVYGYTF.

This chain links TRBV5-1 with TRBJ1-6; D possibly corresponds to TRBD1 (5 bases). V lost 5 bases and J 6 bases, leaving 12 bases between the germline ends. Germline V gene sequence: CDR1 SGHRS, CDR2 YFSETQ. The CDR3 loop spans 14 amino acids. The CDR3 spells CASRAGLANSPLHF. DNA for the CDR3: TGCGCCAGCAGGGCGGGACTCGCTAATTCACCCCTCCACTTT.

The chain combines TRBV7-9 with TRBJ2-1; D perhaps matches TRBD2 (6 bases). Germline V CDR1 and CDR2: SEHNR, FQNEAQ (reference sequence). Trimming took off 1 base at V and 6 bases at J, with 13 bases between the two ends. The CDR3 contains 15 residues. This chain's CDR3 is CASSLVLGGSNEQFF. CDR3 coding DNA: TGTGCCAGCAGCTTAGTTCTGGGAGGTTCCAATGAGCAGTTCTTC.

CDR3 region: CASSLTGTDSYEQYF. The CDR3 DNA reads TGCGCCAGCAGCTTGACCGGGACAGATTCCTACGAGCAGTACTTC. V gene TRBV5-1 combines with J gene TRBJ2-7; 7 nucleotides align to TRBD1. The CDR3 contains 15 residues. Germline V CDR1 and CDR2: SGHRS, YFSETQ. Trimming took 1 base from V and 1 from J; bases not matched to a gene: 5.

This chain connects TRBV19 to TRBJ1-5, with TRBD1 matching over 9 bases. Germline V CDR1 and CDR2: LNHDA, SQIVND (reference sequence). CDR3 size: 15 residues. With 7 bases clipped from V and 3 bases from J, the junction kept 7 bases outside the gene matches. CDR3 in DNA: TGTGCCAGTAAACAGGACAGGGGCCTCAATCAGCCCCAGCATTTT. Translation: CASKQDRGLNQPQHF.

The chain is built from TRBV6-5 and TRBJ1-6, with 7 bases fitting TRBD1. The CDR3 is 13 residues long. Germline V gene sequence: CDR1 MNHEY, CDR2 SVGAGI. With 5 bases clipped from V and 7 bases from J, the junction kept 2 bases outside the gene matches. The CDR3 here is CASSRGPNSPLHF. The CDR3 DNA follows: TGTGCCAGCAGTAGGGGGCCGAATTCACCCCTCCACTTT.

CDR3 bases: TGTGCCAGCAGCCAATCGGTCCCTACAGGGGGATCCTACGAGCAGTACTTC. Amino acid sequence: CASSQSVPTGGSYEQYF. The V gene is TRBV7-9, the J gene TRBJ2-7; 8 nucleotides align to TRBD1. This CDR3 is built from 17 residues. V gave up 5 bases and J gave up 1 base; unmatched junction bases: 13. Germline V gene data show CDR1 as SEHNR and CDR2 as FQNEAQ (reference sequence).

This chain links TRBV12-3 or TRBV12-4 with TRBJ1-1, with no clear D. The CDR3 contains 13 residues. The germline V and J ends were trimmed by 0 bases and 5 bases, with 7 bases remaining between them. Written as DNA, the CDR3 is TGTGCCAGCAGTTTAGCTACTCGTACTGAAGCTTTCTTT. Its protein product is CASSLATRTEAFF.

This chain links TRBV27 with TRBJ2-3; 8 bases line up with TRBD2. J lost 0 bases, V lost 4 bases, and 3 bases had no gene match. Germline V gene data show CDR1 as MNHEY and CDR2 as SMNVEV (reference sequence). The CDR3 runs 15 residues. CDR3 sequence: CASSWTSYSTDTQYF. The CDR3 nucleotides read TGTGCCAGCAGTTGGACTAGCTATAGCACAGATACGCAGTATTTT.

The chain has TRBV9 and TRBJ2-5, with 8 bases matching TRBD2. The CDR3 is made up of 15 amino acids. Germline trimming cut 2 bases from V and 5 bases from J; bases unmatched to any gene: 8. Germline lookup yields CDR1 SGDLS and CDR2 YYNGEE. CDR3 in DNA: TGTGCCAGCAGCGTGGCCCTTGGCGGGGGGGAGACCCAGTACTTC. Protein: CASSVALGGGETQYF.

J is TRBJ1-2 and V is TRBV19; D unclear. Per germline, CDR1 LNHDA and CDR2 SQIVND (reference sequence). V lost 6 bases to trimming and J lost 8 bases, with 25 bases between them. CDR3 length equals 16 residues. This CDR3 reads CASSPTPGYAPRGYTF. The DNA for the CDR3 is TGTGCCAGTAGCCCTACCCCCGGTTATGCGCCTCGGGGCTACACCTTC.

The J gene is TRBJ1-5, the V gene TRBV21-1. TRBV21-1 is noted as a pseudogene. The CDR3 loop spans 9 amino acids. The CDR3 here is CASREPQHF. CDR3 DNA: TGTGCCAGTCGAGAGCCCCAGCATTTT.